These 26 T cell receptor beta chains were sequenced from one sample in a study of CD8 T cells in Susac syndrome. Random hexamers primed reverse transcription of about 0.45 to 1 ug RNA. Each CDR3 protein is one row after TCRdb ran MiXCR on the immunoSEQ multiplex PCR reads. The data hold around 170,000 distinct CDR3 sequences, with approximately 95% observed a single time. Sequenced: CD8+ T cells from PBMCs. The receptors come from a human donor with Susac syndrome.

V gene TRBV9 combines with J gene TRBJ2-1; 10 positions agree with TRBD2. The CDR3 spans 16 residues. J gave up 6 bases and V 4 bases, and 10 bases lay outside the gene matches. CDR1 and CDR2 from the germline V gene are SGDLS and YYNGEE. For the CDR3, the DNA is TGTGCCAGCAGCTCCGGCCTAGCGGGAGCCTTCAATGAGCAGTTCTTC. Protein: CASSSGLAGAFNEQFF. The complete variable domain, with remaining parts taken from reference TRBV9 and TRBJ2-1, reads DSGVTQTPKHLITATGQRVTLRCSPRSGDLSVYWYQQSLDQGLQFLIQYYNGEERAKGNILERFSAQQFPDLHSELNLSSLELGDSALYFCASSSGLAGAFNEQFFGPGTRLTVL.

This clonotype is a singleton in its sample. CDR3 sequence: CAWSGTGSYGYTF. CDR3 DNA sequence: TGTGCCTGGAGTGGGACAGGGAGCTATGGCTACACCTTC. The chain has TRBV30 and TRBJ1-2; TRBD1 matches 8 bases. With V trimmed by 1 base and J by 4 bases, 2 bases remained unmatched. This CDR3 is 13 amino acids long. CDR1 GTSNPN and CDR2 SVGIG come from the germline V gene (reference sequence).

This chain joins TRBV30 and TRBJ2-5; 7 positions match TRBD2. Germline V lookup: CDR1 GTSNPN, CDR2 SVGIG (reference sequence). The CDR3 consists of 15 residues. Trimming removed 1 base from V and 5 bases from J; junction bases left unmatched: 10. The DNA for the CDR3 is TGTGCCTGGAGTGACGAGCGGGGCCTAAGGGAGACCCAGTACTTC. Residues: CAWSDERGLRETQYF.

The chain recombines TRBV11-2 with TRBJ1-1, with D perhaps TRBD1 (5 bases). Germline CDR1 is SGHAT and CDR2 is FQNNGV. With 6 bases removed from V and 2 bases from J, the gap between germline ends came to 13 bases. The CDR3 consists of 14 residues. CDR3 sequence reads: CASSPGMGNTEAFF. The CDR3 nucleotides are TGTGCCAGCAGTCCAGGGATGGGTAACACTGAAGCTTTCTTT.

This CDR3 is CASSPRGGGTEAFF. The CDR3, as DNA: TGTGCCAGCAGCCCTAGGGGGGGCGGGACTGAAGCTTTCTTT. The chain uses TRBV27 and TRBJ1-1; D perhaps matches TRBD1 (6 bases). The CDR3 consists of 14 residues. The V gene's germline CDR1 is MNHEY and CDR2 SMNVEV (reference sequence). Trimming pared 6 bases from V and 5 bases from J, leaving 16 bases between.

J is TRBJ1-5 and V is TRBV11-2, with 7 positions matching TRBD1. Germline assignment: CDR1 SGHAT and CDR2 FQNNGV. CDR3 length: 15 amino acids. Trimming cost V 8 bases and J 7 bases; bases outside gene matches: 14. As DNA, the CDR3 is TGTGCCAGCCTCACCGACAGGGTAACCGGGCAGCCCCAGCATTTT. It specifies CASLTDRVTGQPQHF. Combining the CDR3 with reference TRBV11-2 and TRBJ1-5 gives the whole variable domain EAGVAQSPRYKIIEKRQSVAFWCNPISGHATLYWYQQILGQGPKLLIQFQNNGVVDDSQLPKDRFSAERLKGVDSTLKIQPAKLEDSAVYLCASLTDRVTGQPQHFGDGTRLSIL.

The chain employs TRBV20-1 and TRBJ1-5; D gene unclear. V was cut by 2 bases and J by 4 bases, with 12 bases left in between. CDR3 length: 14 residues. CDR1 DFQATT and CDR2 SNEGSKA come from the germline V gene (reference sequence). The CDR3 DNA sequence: TGCAGTGCTAGATCGGTCCAGAAAAATCAGCCCCAGCATTTT. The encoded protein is CSARSVQKNQPQHF.

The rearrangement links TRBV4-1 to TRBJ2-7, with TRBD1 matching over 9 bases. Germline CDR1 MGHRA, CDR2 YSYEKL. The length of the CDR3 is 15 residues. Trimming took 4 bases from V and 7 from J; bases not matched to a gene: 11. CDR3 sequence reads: CASSPDGTGPEEQYF. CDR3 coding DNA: TGCGCCAGCAGCCCTGACGGGACAGGGCCCGAGGAGCAGTACTTC.

The CDR3 bases are TGTGCCAGCAGCCGGGGACGCGATCTAGGCACAGATACGCAGTATTTT. This codes for CASSRGRDLGTDTQYF. The J gene is TRBJ2-3, the V gene TRBV4-2; D tentatively fits TRBD1 or TRBD2 (5 bases each). The CDR3 runs to 16 residues. The V gene's germline CDR1 is LGHNA and CDR2 YNFKEQ. The V end lost 4 bases, the J end lost 1 base, and 15 bases lay between the germline ends.

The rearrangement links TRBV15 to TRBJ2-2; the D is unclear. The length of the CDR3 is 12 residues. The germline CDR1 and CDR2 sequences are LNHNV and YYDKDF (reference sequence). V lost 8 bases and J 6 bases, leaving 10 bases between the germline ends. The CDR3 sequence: CATEPRPGELFF. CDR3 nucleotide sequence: TGTGCCACCGAACCGAGACCCGGGGAGCTGTTTTTT.

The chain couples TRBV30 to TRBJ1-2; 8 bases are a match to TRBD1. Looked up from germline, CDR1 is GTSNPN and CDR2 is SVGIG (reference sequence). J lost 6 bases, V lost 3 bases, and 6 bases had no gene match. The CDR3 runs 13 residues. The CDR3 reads CAWSRTGGDGYTF. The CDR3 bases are TGTGCCTGGAGCCGTACAGGGGGAGATGGCTACACCTTC.

Written as DNA, the CDR3 is TGCAGCGTTGTAGGTCTAGCGGGAGGTTCCTACGAGCAGTACTTC. This translates into CSVVGLAGGSYEQYF. V and J are TRBV29-1 and TRBJ2-7, with 11 nucleotides matching TRBD2. Trimming at V came to 4 bases and at J to 1 base, leaving 6 bases not matched to a gene. CDR1 is SQVTM and CDR2 is ANQGSEA in the germline V gene. This CDR3 is 15 amino acids long.

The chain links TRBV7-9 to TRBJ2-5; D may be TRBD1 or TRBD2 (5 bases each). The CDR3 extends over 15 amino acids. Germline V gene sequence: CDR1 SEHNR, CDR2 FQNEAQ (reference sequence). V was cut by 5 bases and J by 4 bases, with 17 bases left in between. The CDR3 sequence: CASSRTGTLGETQYF. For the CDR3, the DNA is TGTGCCAGCAGCCGCACCGGGACCCTCGGAGAGACCCAGTACTTC.

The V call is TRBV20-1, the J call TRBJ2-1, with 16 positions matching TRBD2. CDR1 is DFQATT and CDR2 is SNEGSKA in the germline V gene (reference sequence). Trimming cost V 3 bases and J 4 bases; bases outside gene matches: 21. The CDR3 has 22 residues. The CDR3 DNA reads TGCAGTGCTAGGGCCCTGGGACTAGCGGGAGGGCCCCCACATTCGGTTTACAATGAGCAGTTCTTC. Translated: CSARALGLAGGPPHSVYNEQFF.

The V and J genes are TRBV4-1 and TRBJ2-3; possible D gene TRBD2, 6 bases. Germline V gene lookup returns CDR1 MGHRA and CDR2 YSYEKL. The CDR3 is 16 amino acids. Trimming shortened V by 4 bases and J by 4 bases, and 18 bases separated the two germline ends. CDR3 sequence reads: CASSPGGGSLADTQYF. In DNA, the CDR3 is TGCGCCAGCAGCCCTGGTGGAGGGTCCCTCGCAGATACGCAGTATTTT.

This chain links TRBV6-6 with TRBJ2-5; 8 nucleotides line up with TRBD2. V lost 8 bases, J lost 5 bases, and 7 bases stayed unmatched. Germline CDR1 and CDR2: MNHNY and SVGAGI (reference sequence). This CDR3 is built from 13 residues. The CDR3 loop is CASAGRGAETQYF. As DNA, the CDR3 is TGTGCCAGCGCCGGGAGGGGGGCCGAGACCCAGTACTTC.

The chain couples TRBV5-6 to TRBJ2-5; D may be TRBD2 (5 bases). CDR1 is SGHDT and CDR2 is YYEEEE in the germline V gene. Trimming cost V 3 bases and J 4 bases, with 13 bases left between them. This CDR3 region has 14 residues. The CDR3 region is CASSSTGNIETQYF. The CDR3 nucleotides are TGTGCCAGCAGCTCGACGGGGAATATAGAGACCCAGTACTTC.

The CDR3 nucleotides are TGTGCCAGCAGCCCAGCGGGAGCTAACACCGGGGAGCTGTTTTTT. Protein: CASSPAGANTGELFF. The chain links TRBV13 to TRBJ2-2; 8 bases align to TRBD2. Germline V gene lookup returns CDR1 PRHDT and CDR2 FYEKMQ (reference sequence). The CDR3 loop spans 15 amino acids. V shed 5 bases, J shed 2 bases, and the junction held 4 bases outside the gene matches.

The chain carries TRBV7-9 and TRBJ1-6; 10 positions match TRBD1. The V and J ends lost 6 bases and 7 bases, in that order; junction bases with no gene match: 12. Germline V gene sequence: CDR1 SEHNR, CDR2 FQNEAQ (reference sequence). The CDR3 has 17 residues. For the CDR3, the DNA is TGTGCCAGCAGTACTCCGGGACAGGGGTTACGCAATTCACCCCTCCACTTT. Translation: CASSTPGQGLRNSPLHF.

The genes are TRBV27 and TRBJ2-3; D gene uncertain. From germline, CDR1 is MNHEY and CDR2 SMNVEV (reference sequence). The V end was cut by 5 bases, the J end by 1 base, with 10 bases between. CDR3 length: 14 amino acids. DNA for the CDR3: TGTGCCAGCAGTCTATATATTGGCACAGATACGCAGTATTTT. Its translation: CASSLYIGTDTQYF.

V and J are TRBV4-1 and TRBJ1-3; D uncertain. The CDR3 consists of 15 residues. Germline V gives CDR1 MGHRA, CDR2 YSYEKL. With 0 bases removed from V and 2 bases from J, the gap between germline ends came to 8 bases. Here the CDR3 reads CASSQDKGTGNTIYF. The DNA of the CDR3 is TGCGCCAGCAGCCAAGATAAGGGAACTGGAAACACCATATATTTT.

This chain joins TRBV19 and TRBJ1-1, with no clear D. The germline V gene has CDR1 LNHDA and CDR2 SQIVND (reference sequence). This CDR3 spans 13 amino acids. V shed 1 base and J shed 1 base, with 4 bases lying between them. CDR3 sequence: CASSIGQNTEAFF. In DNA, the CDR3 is TGTGCCAGTAGTATAGGACAGAACACTGAAGCTTTCTTT. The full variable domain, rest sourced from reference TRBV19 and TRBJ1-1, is DGGITQSPKYLFRKEGQNVTLSCEQNLNHDAMYWYRQDPGQGLRLIYYSQIVNDFQKGDIAEGYSVSREKKESFPLTVTSAQKNPTAFYLCASSIGQNTEAFFGQGTRLTVV.

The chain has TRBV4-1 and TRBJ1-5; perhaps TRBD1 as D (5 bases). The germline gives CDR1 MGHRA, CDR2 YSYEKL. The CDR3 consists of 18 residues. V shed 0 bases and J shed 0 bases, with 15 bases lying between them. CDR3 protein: CASSQEVPGLYSNQPQHF. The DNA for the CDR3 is TGCGCCAGCAGCCAAGAAGTTCCAGGGCTATATAGCAATCAGCCCCAGCATTTT.

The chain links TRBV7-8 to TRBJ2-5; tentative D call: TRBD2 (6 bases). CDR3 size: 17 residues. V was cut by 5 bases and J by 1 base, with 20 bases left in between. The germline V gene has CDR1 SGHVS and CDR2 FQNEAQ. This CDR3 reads CASSAELAAVSQETQYF. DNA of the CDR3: TGTGCCAGCAGCGCGGAATTAGCGGCGGTATCCCAAGAGACCCAGTACTTC. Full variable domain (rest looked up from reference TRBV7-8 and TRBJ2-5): GAGVSQSPRYKVAKRGQDVALRCDPISGHVSLFWYQQALGQGPEFLTYFQNEAQLDKSGLPSDRFFAERPEGSVSTLKIQRTQQEDSAVYLCASSAELAAVSQETQYFGPGTRLLVL.

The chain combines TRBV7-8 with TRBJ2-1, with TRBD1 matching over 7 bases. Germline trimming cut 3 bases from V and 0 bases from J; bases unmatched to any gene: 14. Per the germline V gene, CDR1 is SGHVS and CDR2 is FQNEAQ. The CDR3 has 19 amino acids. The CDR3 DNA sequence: TGTGCCAGCAGCTTGTACACGGGACAGCATAGAAACTCCTACAATGAGCAGTTCTTC. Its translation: CASSLYTGQHRNSYNEQFF.

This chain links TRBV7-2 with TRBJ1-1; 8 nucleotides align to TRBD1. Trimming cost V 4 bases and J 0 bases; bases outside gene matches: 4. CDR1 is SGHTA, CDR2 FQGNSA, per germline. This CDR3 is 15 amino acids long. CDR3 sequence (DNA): TGTGCCAGCAGCTCTGGGACAGGCATGAACACTGAAGCTTTCTTT. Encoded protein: CASSSGTGMNTEAFF. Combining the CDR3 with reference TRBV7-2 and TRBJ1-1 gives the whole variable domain GAGVSQSPSNKVTEKGKDVELRCDPISGHTALYWYRQSLGQGLEFLIYFQGNSAPDKSGLPSDRFSAERTGGSVSTLTIQRTQQEDSAVYLCASSSGTGMNTEAFFGQGTRLTVV.